In its sample, the clone carrying this TCR beta chain was seen many times. Its specificity is not known. Germline loops: CDR1 SEHNR, CDR2 FQNEAQ (reference sequence). Trimming shortened V by 5 bases and J by 7 bases, and 20 bases separated the two germline ends. The length of the CDR3 is 16 residues. The sample belongs to a study of molecular identifiers for immune sequencing clone quantification. General study points: A shared barcode on identical TCR molecules could lead to underestimated sizes for highly expanded clones.

Via MiXCR, TCRdb re-called the PCR reads, giving one row per CDR3 protein. This sample carries about half a million distinct CDR3 sequences, about 22% of them seen once, and the ten largest clones take about 0.84%. The clonotype was recovered from a human donor in good health. Some libraries in this study had Jurkat cell RNA spiked in. Sequencing input: naive CD8+ T cells from blood, with Jurkat cell RNA spiked in. Subset indicated: FACS-sorted CD8+CD4-CCR7+CD45RA+ naive T cells. The chain recombines TRBV7-9 with TRBJ1-4; D is uncertain. The CDR3: CASSDSRRVRSEKLFF. The DNA for the CDR3 is TGTGCCAGCAGCGACTCACGACGGGTCCGCTCTGAAAAACTGTTTTTT.